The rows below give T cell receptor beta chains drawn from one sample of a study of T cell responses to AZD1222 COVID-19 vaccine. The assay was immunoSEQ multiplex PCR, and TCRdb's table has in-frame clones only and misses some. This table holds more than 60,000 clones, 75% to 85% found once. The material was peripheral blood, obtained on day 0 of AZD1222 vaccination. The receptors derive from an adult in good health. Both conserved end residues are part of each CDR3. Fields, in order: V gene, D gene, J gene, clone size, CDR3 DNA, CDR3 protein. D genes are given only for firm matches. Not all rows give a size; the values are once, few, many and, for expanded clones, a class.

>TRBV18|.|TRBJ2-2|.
TGTGCCAGCTCATCCAGGGGTGATTGGATGGGGACCGGGGAGCTGTTTTTT
CASSSRGDWMGTGELFF
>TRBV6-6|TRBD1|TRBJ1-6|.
TGTGCCAGCAGCCGGGGACAGGGTGGGGATTCACCCCTCCACTTT
CASSRGQGGDSPLHF
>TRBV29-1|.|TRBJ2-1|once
TGCAGCGCCGCGCCTCCGGTCAATGAGCAGTTCTTC
CSAAPPVNEQFF
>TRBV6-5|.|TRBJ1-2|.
TGTGCCAGCAGTTACTCGACTGTCTCTCGGGGCTACACCTTC
CASSYSTVSRGYTF
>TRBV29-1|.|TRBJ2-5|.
TGCAGCGTTGAAGGGGGCCAAGCAGAGACCCAGTACTTC
CSVEGGQAETQYF
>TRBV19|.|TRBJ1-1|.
TGTGCCAGTAGAAAGGGCCGGGACACAATGAACACTGAAGCTTTCTTT
CASRKGRDTMNTEAFF
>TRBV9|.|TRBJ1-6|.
TGTGCCAGCAGCTCCCTCGGGGGATCACCCCTCCACTTT
CASSSLGGSPLHF
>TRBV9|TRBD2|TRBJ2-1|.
TGTGCCAGCAGCGGAGGCCTCCTTACTAGCGGGAGGAACAATGAGCAGTTCTTC
CASSGGLLTSGRNNEQFF
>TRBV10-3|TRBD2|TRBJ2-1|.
TGTGCCATCAGTGATGTTACTAGCGGGCACTACAATGAGCAGTTCTTC
CAISDVTSGHYNEQFF
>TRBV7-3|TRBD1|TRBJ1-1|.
TGTGCCAGCAGCCCCCAGGGGGCATACACTGAAGCTTTCTTT
CASSPQGAYTEAFF
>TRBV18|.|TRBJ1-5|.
TGTGCCAGCTCACCAGGGGGAGGGGCTAATCAGCCCCAGCATTTT
CASSPGGGANQPQHF
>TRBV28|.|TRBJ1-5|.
TGTGCCAGCAGTACCATTGGGGTTATTCAGCCCCAGCATTTT
CASSTIGVIQPQHF
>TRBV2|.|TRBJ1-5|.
TGTGCCAGCACCATAGACCCGTATAGCAATCAGCCCCAGCATTTT
CASTIDPYSNQPQHF
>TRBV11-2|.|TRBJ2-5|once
TGTGCCAGCGGCCTTAGGACAGATGGAGAGACCCAGTACTTC
CASGLRTDGETQYF
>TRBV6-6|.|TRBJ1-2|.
TGTGCCAGCAGTAGTATGGGTTATGTCTACACCTTC
CASSSMGYVYTF
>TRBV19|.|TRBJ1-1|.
TGTGCCAGTAGTATAGAGGGGCGAATTTTCACTGAAGCTTTCTTT
CASSIEGRIFTEAFF
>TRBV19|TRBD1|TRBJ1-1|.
TGTGCCACCTCGCGGTGGACAGGTTTAATGAACACTGAAGCTTTCTTT
CATSRWTGLMNTEAFF
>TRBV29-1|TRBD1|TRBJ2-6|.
TGCAGCATAACAGGGGTTGGGGCCAACGTCCTGACTTTC
CSITGVGANVLTF
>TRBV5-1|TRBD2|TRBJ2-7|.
TGCGCCAGCAGCTTGATCACTAGCGGGAGTTACGAGCAGTACTTC
CASSLITSGSYEQYF
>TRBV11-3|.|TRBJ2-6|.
TGTGCCAGCAGCTCACTAGGGGCCAACGTCCTGACTTTC
CASSSLGANVLTF
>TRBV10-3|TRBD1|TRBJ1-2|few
TGTGCCATCAGGGGACAGGACTATGGCTACACCTTC
CAIRGQDYGYTF
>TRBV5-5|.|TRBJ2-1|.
TGTGCCAGCAGCTCCCTAGACACTTACAATGAGCAGTTCTTC
CASSSLDTYNEQFF
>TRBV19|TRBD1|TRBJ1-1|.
TGTGCCAGTAGGACGACAGGGGACACTGAAGCTTTCTTT
CASRTTGDTEAFF
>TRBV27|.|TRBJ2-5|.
TGTGCCGTACATTGGCTAAGAGGCAGGGGACAAGAGACCCAGTACTTC
CAVHWLRGRGQETQYF
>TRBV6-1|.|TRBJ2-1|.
TGTGCCAGCAGTGCCCGACTCAGATTAAGCTCCTACAATGAGCAGTTCTTC
CASSARLRLSSYNEQFF
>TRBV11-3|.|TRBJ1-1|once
TGTGCCAGCAGCTCCGGGGTCGGAGCGATGGCCACTGAAGCTTTCTTT
CASSSGVGAMATEAFF
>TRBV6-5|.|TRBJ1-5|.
TGTGCCAGCAGTTACGGCAGGTCGGGCAATCAGCCCCAGCATTTT
CASSYGRSGNQPQHF
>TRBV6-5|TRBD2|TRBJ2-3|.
TGTGCCAGCACTCCTAGGAAGCGGGAGACAGATACGCAGTATTTT
CASTPRKRETDTQYF
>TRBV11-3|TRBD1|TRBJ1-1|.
TGTGCCAGCAGCTTCGGGACAGTAAACACTGAAGCTTTCTTT
CASSFGTVNTEAFF
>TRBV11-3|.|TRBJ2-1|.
TGTGCCAGCAGCTTAGTTGTGGGAGCGCCGACGAATGAGCAGTTCTTC
CASSLVVGAPTNEQFF
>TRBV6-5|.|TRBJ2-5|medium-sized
TGTGCCAGCAGTTACGGACAGAACCAAGAGACCCAGTACTTC
CASSYGQNQETQYF
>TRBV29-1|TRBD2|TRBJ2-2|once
TGCAGCGCCCTTCGGGGGGAGGGAACCGGGGAGCTGTTTTTT
CSALRGEGTGELFF
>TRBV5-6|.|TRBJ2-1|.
TGTGCCAGCAGCTTGGACAGCCCCTACAATGAGCAGTTCTTC
CASSLDSPYNEQFF
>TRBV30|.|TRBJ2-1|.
TGTGCCTGGAGTCGGGCCACCCGCAATGAGCAGTTCTTC
CAWSRATRNEQFF
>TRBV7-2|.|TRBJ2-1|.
TGTGCCAGCAGCTTATCCAGCGCCCACAATGAGCAGTTCTTC
CASSLSSAHNEQFF
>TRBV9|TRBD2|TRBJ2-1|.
TGTGCCAGCAGCGGGCGGACTAGCGGGTACAATGAGCAGTTCTTC
CASSGRTSGYNEQFF
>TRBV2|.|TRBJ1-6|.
TGTGCCAGCAGTGAAGCGCTTAGTTCACCCCTCCACTTT
CASSEALSSPLHF
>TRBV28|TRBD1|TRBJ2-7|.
TGTGCCAGCAGTTTGCTACGAGGACAGGGTATCGGCGAGCAGTACTTC
CASSLLRGQGIGEQYF
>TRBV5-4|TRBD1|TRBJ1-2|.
TGTGCCAGCAGCTTGGGGGGACGACAGGGGTTAGATGGCTACACCTTC
CASSLGGRQGLDGYTF
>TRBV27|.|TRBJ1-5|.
TGTGCCAGCAGTCCCCGGGACGGCAATCAGCCCCAGCATTTT
CASSPRDGNQPQHF
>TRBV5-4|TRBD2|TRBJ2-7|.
TGTGCCAGCAGCTCGCCGACTAGCAACCCGAGCGAGCAGTACTTC
CASSSPTSNPSEQYF
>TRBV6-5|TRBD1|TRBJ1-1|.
TGTGCCAGCAGTCCCAGACAGGGGGCGATAGCTTTCTTT
CASSPRQGAIAFF
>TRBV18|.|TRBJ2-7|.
TGTGCCAGCTCACCGCGGGAAATGTCCTACGAGCAGTACTTC
CASSPREMSYEQYF
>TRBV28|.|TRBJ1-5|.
TGTGCCACCCGAAGCCCGAGGGGTCAGCCCCAGCATTTT
CATRSPRGQPQHF
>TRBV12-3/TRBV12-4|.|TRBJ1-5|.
TGTGCCAGCAGTTTAGAACAAAATCAGCCCCAGCATTTT
CASSLEQNQPQHF
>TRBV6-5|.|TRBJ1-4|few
TGTGCCAGTTTTACAGGGCCGGGCGAAAAACTGTTTTTT
CASFTGPGEKLFF
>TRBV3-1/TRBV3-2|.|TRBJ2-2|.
TGTGCCAGCAGCCCCTTCCTAGACCGAACCGGGGAGCTGTTTTTT
CASSPFLDRTGELFF
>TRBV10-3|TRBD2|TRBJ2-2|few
TGTGCCATCAGTGTGGGACTAGCCGGGATGGGCACCGGGGAGCTGTTTTTT
CAISVGLAGMGTGELFF
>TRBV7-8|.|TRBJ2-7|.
TGTGCCAGCAGCTTAGATATCTCGAGCTCCTACGAGCAGTACTTC
CASSLDISSSYEQYF
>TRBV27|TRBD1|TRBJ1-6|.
TGTGCCAGCAGTACCACCGGGACAGGGGACTCCTATAATTCACCCCTCCACTTT
CASSTTGTGDSYNSPLHF
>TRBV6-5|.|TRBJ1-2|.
TGTGCCAGCAGTTGGGGGGAATATGGCTACACCTTC
CASSWGEYGYTF
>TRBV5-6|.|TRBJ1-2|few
TGTGCCAGCAGCTTGGAGGATGGCGGCTACACCTTC
CASSLEDGGYTF
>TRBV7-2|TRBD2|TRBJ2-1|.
TGTGCCAGCAGCCGTCCAGGGACTAGCGCAGTCTCCTACAATGAGCAGTTCTTC
CASSRPGTSAVSYNEQFF
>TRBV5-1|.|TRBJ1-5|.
TGCGCCAGCAGCTTGGAGGGAAGTGGCAATCAGCCCCAGCATTTT
CASSLEGSGNQPQHF
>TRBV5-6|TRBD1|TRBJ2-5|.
TGTGCCAGCAGCCAGGGGGCGGAGGAGACCCAGTACTTC
CASSQGAEETQYF
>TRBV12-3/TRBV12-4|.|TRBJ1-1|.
TGTGCCAGCAGTTTAGAGAGGCGGGGGGCTTTCTTT
CASSLERRGAFF
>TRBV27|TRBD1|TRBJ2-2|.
TGTGCCAGCAAATGGGACAGTTCAACCGGGGAGCTGTTTTTT
CASKWDSSTGELFF